This passage covers 6 T cell receptor beta chains from one sample sequenced in a study of CD8 T cells in ankylosing spondylitis. Study findings and constraints: Among TCR beta sequences, a motif of fewer than 10 highly homologous variants appeared characteristic of ankylosing spondylitis blood.

TCRdb recomputed calls from the 5' RACE reads with MiXCR, one row per CDR3 protein. The sample contains tens of thousands of distinct CDR3 sequences, 9% of which appear only once. Which antigens these TCRs recognize remains unknown. Sequenced input: blood, either unsorted or a sorted T cell fraction (not recorded which). The receptors come from a male donor with ankylosing spondylitis.

This clonotype has at least ten counts. The chain combines TRBV27 with TRBJ2-1; D unclear. The V gene lost 3 bases and the J gene lost 2 bases, with 11 bases spanning the gap. The CDR3 contains 15 residues. Germline-derived CDR1 and CDR2 are MNHEY and SMNVEV (reference sequence). The CDR3 DNA is TGTGCCAGCAGTTTTTTGGGTGTTACCTACAATGAGCAGTTCTTC. Translated: CASSFLGVTYNEQFF.

The V gene is TRBV13, the J gene TRBJ2-5; tentative D call: TRBD2 (5 bases). The germline V gene has CDR1 PRHDT and CDR2 FYEKMQ (reference sequence). The CDR3 consists of 16 residues. V shed 5 bases and J shed 5 bases, with 21 bases lying between them. The CDR3 nucleotides read TGTGCCAGCAGCACACGGGGATTGGGGTCGGTTGAGACCCAGTACTTC. Translation gives CASSTRGLGSVETQYF.

This clonotype was recorded many times. Here the CDR3 DNA reads TGTGCCAGCAGGGGAACAGGGGATTACGAGCAGTACGTC. Translating gives CASRGTGDYEQYV. V gene TRBV28 combines with J gene TRBJ2-7; 7 bases align to TRBD1. The CDR3 consists of 13 residues. After removal of 6 bases from V and 4 bases from J, the junction contained 6 bases not matched to a gene. In germline, CDR1 is MDHEN, CDR2 SYDVKM.

This clonotype has a count of ten or more. This chain connects TRBV20-1 to TRBJ2-7; TRBD2 is a possible D gene (6 bases). The CDR3 spans 15 residues. The V end was cut by 6 bases, the J end by 6 bases, with 24 bases between. Germline V gene lookup returns CDR1 DFQATT and CDR2 SNEGSKA (reference sequence). The CDR3 sequence is CSAIEDEVTSSEQYF. In DNA form, the CDR3 reads TGCAGTGCCATTGAGGACGAAGTGACTAGTTCCGAGCAGTACTTC.

This clonotype was counted many times. This chain joins TRBV12-3 or TRBV12-4 and TRBJ2-3, with D perhaps being TRBD1 or TRBD2 (5 bases each). Trimming stripped 6 bases from V and 3 bases from J, with 28 bases between. This CDR3 is 19 amino acids long. The chain's CDR3 is CASSPWVTAILDSTDTQYF. DNA of the CDR3: TGTGCCAGCAGCCCCTGGGTGACAGCAATACTAGATTCGACAGATACGCAGTATTTT.

The V call is TRBV3-1, the J call TRBJ2-1, with D unresolved. The germline V gene has CDR1 LGHDT and CDR2 YNNKEL (reference sequence). Trimming cost V 0 bases and J 0 bases, with 12 bases left between them. This CDR3 comprises 17 residues. The CDR3 sequence: CASSQDQAPLSYNEQFF. In DNA, the CDR3 is TGTGCCAGCAGCCAAGATCAGGCTCCCCTCTCCTACAATGAGCAGTTCTTC.